This T cell receptor beta chain was documented in a study of blood T cell repertoires in COVID-19. Whole-study context: The samples span acute and convalescent COVID-19 from the United States, Italy and Spain. In each case, the material was cDNA or gDNA derived from T cells, B-cell-depleted T cells, or PBMCs.

The CDR3 extends over 17 amino acids. Germline V gene sequence: CDR1 SGHTA, CDR2 FQGNSA. V lost 0 bases to trimming and J lost 0 bases, with 14 bases between them. Methods used by the authors: Reference gene primer amplification gave nucleated cell count estimates. Profiling relied on immunoSEQ multiplex PCR, and the TCRdb table lists in-frame clones only, not all of them. D and trimming come from the DNA, and the V and J calls and clone size come from that table. The top ten clones hold approximately 1.7% of a sample with 55,000 to 95,000 clones, around four fifths of them seen once. In this sample, this clone turned up once.

Sequencing was done on a sample of peripheral blood. The chain is built from TRBV7-2 and TRBJ1-2, with a tentative D call TRBD1 (6 bases). This receptor was taken from a woman aged 60 to 75 with acute or convalescent COVID-19. As DNA, the CDR3 is TGTGCCAGCAGCTTAGCCATAGGGGGGGTTTCTAACTATGGCTACACCTTC. Translated: CASSLAIGGVSNYGYTF.